This T cell receptor beta chain was captured in a study of T cells in Graves' hyperthyroidism and ophthalmopathy. RNA transcripts yielded amplified TCR beta CDR3 regions. TCR CDR3 underwent first-round RT-PCR with the HTBI primer set. TCRdb independently ran MiXCR on the multiplex PCR reads; one entry per CDR3 protein. The sample lists approximately 610,000 distinct CDR3 sequences; 14% to 15% were seen once. There are 16 residues in the CDR3. The V and J ends lost 5 bases and 0 bases respectively, with 14 bases between them. Germline CDR1 and CDR2: SGHTA and FQGTGA. The receptor was derived from a middle-aged woman with Graves' ophthalmopathy. Sequencing input: blood. This chain joins TRBV7-3 and TRBJ1-3; D is ambiguous. The DNA of the CDR3 is TGTGCCAGCAGCCCCCCGCGTGGGAACTCTGGAAACACCATATATTTT. Encoded protein: CASSPPRGNSGNTIYF. The full variable domain, rest sourced from reference TRBV7-3 and TRBJ1-3, is GAGVSQTPSNKVTEKGKYVELRCDPISGHTALYWYRQSLGQGPEFLIYFQGTGAADDSGLPNDRFFAVRPEGSVSTLKIQRTERGDSAVYLCASSPPRGNSGNTIYFGEGSWLTVV.